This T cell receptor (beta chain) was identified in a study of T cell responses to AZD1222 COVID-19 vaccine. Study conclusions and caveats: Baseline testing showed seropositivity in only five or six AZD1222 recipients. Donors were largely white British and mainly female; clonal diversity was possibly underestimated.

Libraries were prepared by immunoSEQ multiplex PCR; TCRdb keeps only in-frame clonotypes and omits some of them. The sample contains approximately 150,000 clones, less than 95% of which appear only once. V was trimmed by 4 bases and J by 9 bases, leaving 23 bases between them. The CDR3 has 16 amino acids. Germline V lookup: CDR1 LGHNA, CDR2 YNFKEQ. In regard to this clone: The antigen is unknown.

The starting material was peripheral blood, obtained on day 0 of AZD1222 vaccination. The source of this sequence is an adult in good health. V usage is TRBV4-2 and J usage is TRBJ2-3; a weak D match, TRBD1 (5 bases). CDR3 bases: TGTGCCAGCAGCCCGTCGTGGGGCCCCGATAAAAGGACGCAGTATTTT. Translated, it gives CASSPSWGPDKRTQYF.